The 31 T cell receptor beta chains presented below share a single source sample, sequenced in a study of blood T cells in healthy people across ages. With a J-beta primer mix and a sample-barcoded 5' primer, a second PCR ran about 7 to 11 cycles. TCRdb ran MiXCR on the 5' RACE reads and lists one entry per CDR3 protein. The sample includes approximately 800,000 distinct CDR3 sequences, around 25% of them seen just once. The same data also went into a second study, on T cells of mothers and their children.

The sequenced sample was blood. The source of these receptors is a boy younger than 18 in good health.

The CDR3 coding sequence is TGCAGCGTTGAGAGGACGGCAAGAGTCGGAGATGAGCAGTTCTTC. As protein: CSVERTARVGDEQFF. The V gene is TRBV29-1, the J gene TRBJ2-1; D unclear. Germline CDR1 and CDR2: SQVTM and ANQGSEA. The V end lost 3 bases, the J end lost 8 bases, and 20 bases lay between the germline ends. This CDR3 region has 15 residues.

This clonotype turned up a few times. J is TRBJ2-1 and V is TRBV6-5, with unresolved D. The CDR3 spans 13 residues. CDR1 MNHEY and CDR2 SVGAGI come from the germline V gene. The germline V and J ends were trimmed by 8 bases and 1 base, with 9 bases remaining between them. The chain's CDR3 is CASSSRSYNEQFF. The CDR3 DNA reads as TGTGCCAGCTCGTCGAGGTCCTACAATGAGCAGTTCTTC.

This clonotype was observed a handful of times. V gene TRBV7-2 combines with J gene TRBJ2-3, with TRBD2 matching 8 bases. The trim removed 5 bases at V and 1 base at J, leaving 17 bases unmatched. CDR3 length: 19 amino acids. In germline, CDR1 is SGHTA, CDR2 FQGNSA. CDR3 sequence reads: CASSLGPGGRSSRTDTQYF. Written as DNA, the CDR3 is TGTGCCAGCAGCCTGGGGCCGGGCGGGAGGAGTTCCCGCACAGATACGCAGTATTTT.

This clonotype occurred once. The genes are TRBV2 and TRBJ2-4, with D tentatively TRBD1 (5 bases). The germline V gene has CDR1 SNHLY and CDR2 FYNNEI. The CDR3 extends over 13 amino acids. V was pared by 8 bases and J by 5 bases, with 13 bases between. The CDR3 loop reads CASATDTENIQYF. The CDR3 DNA is TGTGCCAGCGCGACAGACACAGAAAACATTCAGTACTTC. Drawing the rest from reference TRBV2 and TRBJ2-4, the complete variable domain is EPEVTQTPSHQVTQMGQEVILRCVPISNHLYFYWYRQILGQKVEFLVSFYNNEISEKSEIFDDQFSVERPDGSNFTLKIRSTKLEDSAMYFCASATDTENIQYFGAGTRLSVL.

This clonotype was seen a handful of times. J is TRBJ2-4 and V is TRBV6-2 or TRBV6-3; D gene unclear. The germline V and J ends were trimmed by 0 bases and 1 base, with 10 bases remaining between them. Germline V gene lookup returns CDR1 MNHEY and CDR2 SVGEGT. This CDR3 has 16 residues. CDR3 loop: CASSYSTGWAKNIQYF. In DNA form, the CDR3 reads TGTGCCAGCAGTTACTCTACGGGTTGGGCCAAAAACATTCAGTACTTC.

The chain couples TRBV7-2 to TRBJ1-3; TRBD1 aligns across 7 bases. The J segment lost 9 bases and the V segment lost 5 bases, leaving 13 bases of the junction unmatched. CDR1 and CDR2 (germline): SGHTA, FQGNSA. The CDR3 sequence is 15 residues long. CDR3 in amino acids: CASSKRDSSWGTIYF. CDR3 nucleotides: TGTGCCAGCAGCAAGAGGGACAGCTCGTGGGGCACCATATATTTT.

The rearrangement links TRBV19 to TRBJ2-1; 10 bases are a match to TRBD2. Germline trimming cut 6 bases from V and 3 bases from J; bases unmatched to any gene: 20. In germline, CDR1 is LNHDA, CDR2 SQIVND (reference sequence). The CDR3 totals 20 residues. The CDR3 region is CASRSQGGAASGSNYNEQFF. In DNA form, the CDR3 reads TGTGCCAGTAGATCTCAAGGGGGGGCGGCTAGCGGGAGTAACTACAATGAGCAGTTCTTC.

This chain connects TRBV27 to TRBJ2-3, with 11 bases aligning to TRBD2. V shed 5 bases and J 6 bases; nucleotides not matched to a gene: 10. The CDR3 spans 16 residues. CDR1 is MNHEY, CDR2 SMNVEV, per germline (reference sequence). The CDR3, as DNA: TGTGCCAGCAGTCAGCTAGCGGGGGGCCCCGGGGATACGCAGTATTTT. It translates to CASSQLAGGPGDTQYF.

This clonotype has a handful of counts. The chain has TRBV7-2 and TRBJ2-5; D remains unclear. In germline, CDR1 is SGHTA, CDR2 FQGNSA. V lost 2 bases and J lost 4, with 11 bases in between. The CDR3 contains 14 residues. This CDR3 reads CASSLPVGGETQYF. Here the CDR3 DNA reads TGTGCCAGCAGCTTACCAGTGGGCGGAGAGACCCAGTACTTC.

The chain combines TRBV20-1 with TRBJ2-1; TRBD2 matches at 10 bases. Germline values: CDR1 DFQATT, CDR2 SNEGSKA (reference sequence). The J segment lost 0 bases and the V segment lost 5 bases, leaving 10 bases of the junction unmatched. CDR3 size: 17 residues. The CDR3 nucleotides read TGCAGTGCTGGTCTTAATAGCGGGGGGAGCTCCTACAATGAGCAGTTCTTC. Protein product: CSAGLNSGGSSYNEQFF.

This clonotype was seen a few times. CDR3 bases: TGTGCCAGCAGCCGAACCATTAGCGGGGCTTACAATGAGCAGTTCTTC. Translation gives CASSRTISGAYNEQFF. V usage is TRBV7-2 and J usage is TRBJ2-1; 8 nucleotides agree with TRBD2. Trimming removed 5 bases from V and 4 bases from J; junction bases left unmatched: 10. Germline V gives CDR1 SGHTA, CDR2 FQGNSA. The CDR3 consists of 16 residues.

The chain recombines TRBV4-2 with TRBJ1-2; D call uncertain. V lost 0 bases to trimming and J lost 4 bases, with 12 bases between them. Germline V gene lookup returns CDR1 LGHNA and CDR2 YNFKEQ. The CDR3 totals 15 residues. CDR3 sequence (DNA): TGTGCCAGCAGCCAAGATCACAAGACCAGCTATGGCTACACCTTC. As protein: CASSQDHKTSYGYTF.

Ten or more counts support this clonotype. The chain has TRBV7-2 and TRBJ2-5; possibly TRBD2 for D (7 bases). Trimming stripped 4 bases from V and 4 bases from J, with 10 bases between. This CDR3 is 13 amino acids long. The germline CDR1 and CDR2 sequences are SGHTA and FQGNSA. CDR3 amino acids: CASSSGGRETQYF. DNA for the CDR3: TGTGCCAGCAGCTCGGGGGGCCGAGAGACCCAGTACTTC.

The CDR3 coding sequence is TGTGCCAGCAGCCTCCTAGCCGGGAGGGGAACCTACGAGCAGTACTTC. Protein: CASSLLAGRGTYEQYF. V usage is TRBV7-9 and J usage is TRBJ2-5, with TRBD2 matching 8 bases. The closer fit of TRBJ2-7 to the DNA end suggests the J call may be wrong. Germline V gene data show CDR1 as SEHNR and CDR2 as FQNEAQ (reference sequence). The CDR3 is 16 amino acids.

The chain couples TRBV12-3 or TRBV12-4 to TRBJ2-2, with D possibly TRBD2 on 5 matching bases. V gave up 1 base and J gave up 6 bases, with 21 bases separating them. The CDR3 is 18 amino acids. CDR3 loop: CASSLERVGPAVAGELFF. The CDR3 DNA sequence: TGTGCCAGCAGTTTAGAGAGGGTCGGACCAGCGGTTGCCGGGGAGCTGTTTTTT.

The V gene is TRBV5-1, the J gene TRBJ1-5; D gene ambiguous. Deletions cut 7 bases from V and 3 bases from J, with 17 bases between. The germline V gene has CDR1 SGHRS and CDR2 YFSETQ. This CDR3 comprises 15 residues. The CDR3 DNA follows: TGCGCCAGCGACTACCGAGGAGTGGACAATCAGCCCCAGCATTTT. It yields the protein CASDYRGVDNQPQHF.

The V call is TRBV7-3, the J call TRBJ2-7; D is ambiguous. CDR1 and CDR2 from the germline V gene are SGHTA and FQGTGA. The CDR3 runs 13 residues. V was pared by 2 bases and J by 9 bases, with 14 bases between. This chain's CDR3 is CASSLELYSPQYF. CDR3 nucleotide sequence: TGTGCCAGCAGCTTAGAGCTCTACTCCCCGCAGTACTTC.

The V and J genes are TRBV20-1 and TRBJ2-5; 9 bases are shared with TRBD1. CDR3 length: 15 amino acids. After removal of 1 base from V and 5 bases from J, the junction contained 8 bases not matched to a gene. Germline V CDR1 and CDR2: DFQATT, SNEGSKA (reference sequence). CDR3 sequence (DNA): TGCAGTGCTAGAGCCGACAGGGGGATGGGGGAGACCCAGTACTTC. It translates to CSARADRGMGETQYF.

In its sample, this clonotype was seen a few times. This chain joins TRBV12-3 or TRBV12-4 and TRBJ2-3, with 9 bases aligning to TRBD2. With 2 bases clipped from V and 5 bases from J, the junction kept 5 bases outside the gene matches. The CDR3 loop spans 15 amino acids. CDR3 DNA sequence: TGTGCCAGCAGTTTATTAGCGGGAGAGGAAGATACGCAGTATTTT. Translation gives CASSLLAGEEDTQYF.

This sequence joins TRBV28 and TRBJ2-1, with TRBD2 matching 8 bases. Looked up from germline, CDR1 is MDHEN and CDR2 is SYDVKM. CDR3 length: 16 residues. Losses at the gene ends were 5 bases for V and 3 bases for J; bases not matched to a gene: 9. CDR3 region: CASSTSLAGSYNEQFF. In DNA, the CDR3 is TGTGCCAGCAGTACCTCGTTAGCGGGGAGCTACAATGAGCAGTTCTTC.

CDR3 coding DNA: TGTGCCAGCAGCCTGAGGGGGGGGCGCATAGCCGGGGAGCTGTTTTTT. Protein: CASSLRGGRIAGELFF. The rearrangement joins TRBV5-4 to TRBJ2-2, with D perhaps matching TRBD2 (7 bases). V dropped 4 bases and J dropped 6 bases, with 19 bases sitting between them. The CDR3 length is 16 residues. The V gene's germline CDR1 is SGHNT and CDR2 YYREEE (reference sequence).

This chain joins TRBV7-9 and TRBJ1-1; the D gene is possibly TRBD1 (5 bases). The germline CDR1 and CDR2 sequences are SEHNR and FQNEAQ (reference sequence). CDR3 length: 14 amino acids. V dropped 2 bases and J dropped 3 bases, with 10 bases sitting between them. The CDR3 bases are TGTGCCAGCAGCTTATCCAGGGAGGACACTGAAGCTTTCTTT. Protein product: CASSLSREDTEAFF.

This clonotype was seen a few times. The chain combines TRBV4-3 with TRBJ1-2; D may be TRBD1 (6 bases). The CDR3 runs to 15 residues. The V and J ends lost 0 bases and 8 bases respectively, with 16 bases between them. Germline V gene data show CDR1 as LGHNA and CDR2 as YSLEER. In nucleotides, the CDR3 is TGCGCCAGCAGCCAAGACGGGCGGGGGGCGGACGGCTACACCTTC. Encoded protein: CASSQDGRGADGYTF.

This clonotype was observed once. The rearrangement links TRBV7-2 to TRBJ2-3; 10 positions match TRBD2. CDR1 is SGHTA and CDR2 is FQGNSA in the germline V gene. V lost 0 bases and J lost 2; bases outside the gene matches: 5. CDR3 size: 17 residues. CDR3 residues: CASSLAASGGPTDTQYF. CDR3 in DNA: TGTGCCAGCAGCTTAGCGGCTAGCGGGGGACCCACAGATACGCAGTATTTT.

This clonotype has just a few counts. The chain links TRBV7-3 to TRBJ2-5, with D uncertain. Germline V lookup: CDR1 SGHTA, CDR2 FQGTGA. This CDR3 region has 13 residues. Trimming stripped 8 bases from V and 5 bases from J, with 15 bases between. This CDR3 reads CASGNGRPETQYF. CDR3 coding DNA: TGTGCCAGCGGGAATGGACGCCCGGAGACCCAGTACTTC.

This clonotype has more than one count but fewer than ten. The chain uses TRBV18 and TRBJ1-1, with D uncertain. V dropped 8 bases and J dropped 0 bases, with 10 bases sitting between them. The germline V gene encodes CDR1 KGHSH and CDR2 LQKENI. There are 13 residues in the CDR3. The CDR3 loop is CASSSGVNTEAFF. Written as DNA, the CDR3 is TGTGCCAGCAGCTCTGGGGTGAACACTGAAGCTTTCTTT.

This clonotype came up a few times. The chain is built from TRBV4-3 and TRBJ2-7, with a possible D match to TRBD2 (6 bases). This CDR3 comprises 16 residues. The V and J ends lost 0 bases and 2 bases respectively, with 14 bases between them. The germline gives CDR1 LGHNA, CDR2 YSLEER. In nucleotides, the CDR3 is TGCGCCAGCAGCCAAGATTCGGGGGTTATCCCCTACGAGCAGTACTTC. Its protein is CASSQDSGVIPYEQYF.

Written as DNA, the CDR3 is TGTGCCAGCAGTTTTTATATCGCCTCTGGAAACACCATATATTTT. It translates to CASSFYIASGNTIYF. The rearrangement joins TRBV12-3 or TRBV12-4 to TRBJ1-3; D not certain. The V end was cut by 3 bases, the J end by 0 bases, with 9 bases between. This CDR3 is built from 15 residues.

The V gene is TRBV4-3, the J gene TRBJ2-6, with no clear D. The V gene lost 0 bases and the J gene lost 6 bases, with 6 bases spanning the gap. The CDR3 is made up of 14 amino acids. CDR1 is LGHNA and CDR2 is YSLEER in the germline V gene. The CDR3 DNA reads TGCGCCAGCAGCCAAGATTGGGTGGCCAACGTCCTGACTTTC. As protein: CASSQDWVANVLTF.

A note on this clonotype: Germline and junction disagree at one end, which may indicate a read error. This chain joins TRBV10-3 and TRBJ1-4; D call uncertain. Per germline, CDR1 ENHRY and CDR2 SYGVKD. The CDR3 is 12 residues long. The CDR3 coding sequence is TGTGCCGTCAGCGGGACTAATGAAAAACTGTTTTTT. Translating gives CAVSGTNEKLFF.

This chain links TRBV9 with TRBJ2-3, with a possible D match to TRBD2 (6 bases). The V gene lost 0 bases and the J gene lost 1 base, with 12 bases spanning the gap. Germline values: CDR1 SGDLS, CDR2 YYNGEE. The CDR3 totals 16 residues. The CDR3 DNA is TGTGCCAGCAGCGTAGTGGAGGGGCGGGGCACAGATACGCAGTATTTT. It codes for CASSVVEGRGTDTQYF.